These T cell receptor beta chains were read from a single sample in a study of T cell repertoires in cytomegalovirus infection. TCRdb independently ran MiXCR on the reads; one entry per CDR3 protein. The sample shows around 740,000 distinct CDR3 sequences, 35% to 45% of them seen only once. The sequenced sample was PBMCs. The receptors stem from a human donor in good health (CMV status not recorded). Some clones in this sample may be carry-over from other donors' samples. Each CDR3 is given with its conserved first and last residue. Each record gives: V gene, J gene, CDR3 protein.

>TRBV28|TRBJ2-7
CASRRQGPFEQYF
>TRBV6-1|TRBJ2-2
CASSLGLALGGELFF
>TRBV28|TRBJ1-5
CASSLTGPLPKPQHF
>TRBV18|TRBJ2-2
CASSPGSGTALTGELFF
>TRBV9|TRBJ1-1
CASSVSGNTEAFF
>TRBV28|TRBJ1-2
CASSLSPLDHGGYTF
>TRBV7-2|TRBJ2-2
CASSLGPRGRDTGELFF
>TRBV28|TRBJ2-5
CASSFRNSGEETQYF
>TRBV7-3|TRBJ2-5
CASSLGGAAQETQYF
>TRBV19|TRBJ2-7
CASSIGGTSSYEQYF
>TRBV29-1|TRBJ2-6
CSVEGTDPSVGANVLTF
>TRBV5-5|TRBJ1-3
CASSLSVGQGNTIYF
>TRBV28|TRBJ1-5
CASSLFSFFSNQPQHF
>TRBV9|TRBJ1-2
CSSSPGTGGYGYTF
>TRBV18|TRBJ1-4
CASSQTGLRNEKLFF
>TRBV3-1|TRBJ2-1
CASSQDIYNEQFF
>TRBV15|TRBJ2-1
CATSRDRGGSALNEQFF
>TRBV6-1|TRBJ2-5
CASSGILRDKTQYF
>TRBV12-3/TRBV12-4|TRBJ1-5
CASSGGPNQPQHF
>TRBV5-4|TRBJ2-3
CASSPLTGSSASTDTQYF
>TRBV4-1|TRBJ1-2
CASSQDRTALGYGYTF
>TRBV3-1|TRBJ1-4
CASSLRSFNEKLFF
>TRBV29-1|TRBJ2-1
CSVDRGSYNEQFF
>TRBV7-2|TRBJ2-1
CASSLVGGGPYNEQFF
>TRBV28|TRBJ1-2
CASSFSLLDRYGSTF
>TRBV20-1|TRBJ2-7
CSASSLSYEQYF
>TRBV28|TRBJ1-6
CASRPFNPNSPLHF
>TRBV15|TRBJ2-2
CATSRDLQGLNTGELFF
>TRBV10-3|TRBJ2-5
CAISESASGGQETQYF
>TRBV24-1|TRBJ2-5
CATSDPSNKRGTQYF
>TRBV29-1|TRBJ1-1
CSVGGGGGNTEAFF
>TRBV12-3/TRBV12-4|TRBJ2-3
CASIPEEEAGFGTQYF
>TRBV7-9|TRBJ2-5
CASSKGTGSMRTQYF
>TRBV29-1|TRBJ2-1
CSVEAGASYNEQFF
>TRBV7-2|TRBJ1-5
CASSLYRDSPQHF
>TRBV11-2|TRBJ2-3
CASSLEGARRTDTQYF
>TRBV7-6|TRBJ1-1
CASSFEQGVAFF
>TRBV28|TRBJ2-7
CASSLLRGYYEQYF
>TRBV29-1|TRBJ1-1
CSVTGLRTEAFF
>TRBV7-6|TRBJ2-7
CASSALVPYEQYF
>TRBV7-2|TRBJ2-7
CASSLASLAAPEQYF
>TRBV5-1|TRBJ2-5
CASSLASGAGETQYF
>TRBV6-1|TRBJ1-2
CASSETGGSGYTF
>TRBV27|TRBJ2-3
CASSFSQGPYFGDTQSF
>TRBV7-9|TRBJ2-1
CASSLQLAGSSYNEQFF
>TRBV5-1|TRBJ1-2
CASSNTDRVYGYTF